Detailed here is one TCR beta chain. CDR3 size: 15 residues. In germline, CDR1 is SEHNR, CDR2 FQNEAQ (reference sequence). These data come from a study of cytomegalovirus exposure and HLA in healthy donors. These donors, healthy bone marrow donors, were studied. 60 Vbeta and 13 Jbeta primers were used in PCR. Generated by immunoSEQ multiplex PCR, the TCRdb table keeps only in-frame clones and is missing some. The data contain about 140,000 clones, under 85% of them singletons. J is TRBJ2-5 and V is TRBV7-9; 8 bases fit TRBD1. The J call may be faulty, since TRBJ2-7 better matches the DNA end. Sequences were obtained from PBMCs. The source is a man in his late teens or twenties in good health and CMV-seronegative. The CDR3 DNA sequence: TGTGCCAGCAGCTTAGGGACAGGGTACGGCCACGAGCAGTACTTC. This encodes CASSLGTGYGHEQYF.